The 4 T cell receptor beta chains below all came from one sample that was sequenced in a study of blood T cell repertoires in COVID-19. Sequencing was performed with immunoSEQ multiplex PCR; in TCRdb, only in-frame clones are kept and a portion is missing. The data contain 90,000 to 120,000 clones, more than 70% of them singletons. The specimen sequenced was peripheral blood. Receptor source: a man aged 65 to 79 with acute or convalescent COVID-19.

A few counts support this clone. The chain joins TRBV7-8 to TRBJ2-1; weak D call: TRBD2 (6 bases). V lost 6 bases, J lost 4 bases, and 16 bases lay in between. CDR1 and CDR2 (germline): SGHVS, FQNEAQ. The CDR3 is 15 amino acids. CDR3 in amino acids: CASRRSRDSYNEQFF. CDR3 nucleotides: TGTGCCAGCAGGAGATCCCGGGACTCTTACAATGAGCAGTTCTTC.

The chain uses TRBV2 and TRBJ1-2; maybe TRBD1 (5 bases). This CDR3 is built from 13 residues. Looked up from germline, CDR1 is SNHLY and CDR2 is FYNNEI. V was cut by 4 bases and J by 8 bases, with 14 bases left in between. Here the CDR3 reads CASSVRQGEGYTF. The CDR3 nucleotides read TGTGCCAGCAGTGTCCGCCAGGGTGAGGGCTACACCTTC. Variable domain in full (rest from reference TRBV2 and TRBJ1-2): EPEVTQTPSHQVTQMGQEVILRCVPISNHLYFYWYRQILGQKVEFLVSFYNNEISEKSEIFDDQFSVERPDGSNFTLKIRSTKLEDSAMYFCASSVRQGEGYTFGSGTRLTVV.

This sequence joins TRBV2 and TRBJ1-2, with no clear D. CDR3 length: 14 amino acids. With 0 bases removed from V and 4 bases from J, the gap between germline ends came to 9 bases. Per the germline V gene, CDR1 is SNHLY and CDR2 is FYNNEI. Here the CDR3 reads CASSEATVFYGYTF. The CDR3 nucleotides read TGTGCCAGCAGTGAAGCCACAGTCTTCTATGGCTACACCTTC. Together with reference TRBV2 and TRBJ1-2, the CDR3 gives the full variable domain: EPEVTQTPSHQVTQMGQEVILRCVPISNHLYFYWYRQILGQKVEFLVSFYNNEISEKSEIFDDQFSVERPDGSNFTLKIRSTKLEDSAMYFCASSEATVFYGYTFGSGTRLTVV.

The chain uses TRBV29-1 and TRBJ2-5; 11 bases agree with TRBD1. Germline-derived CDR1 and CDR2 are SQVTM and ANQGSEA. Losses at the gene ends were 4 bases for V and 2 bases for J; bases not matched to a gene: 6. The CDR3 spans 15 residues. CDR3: CSVAGQGVSQETQYF. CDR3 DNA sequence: TGCAGCGTTGCGGGACAGGGGGTTTCGCAAGAGACCCAGTACTTC.